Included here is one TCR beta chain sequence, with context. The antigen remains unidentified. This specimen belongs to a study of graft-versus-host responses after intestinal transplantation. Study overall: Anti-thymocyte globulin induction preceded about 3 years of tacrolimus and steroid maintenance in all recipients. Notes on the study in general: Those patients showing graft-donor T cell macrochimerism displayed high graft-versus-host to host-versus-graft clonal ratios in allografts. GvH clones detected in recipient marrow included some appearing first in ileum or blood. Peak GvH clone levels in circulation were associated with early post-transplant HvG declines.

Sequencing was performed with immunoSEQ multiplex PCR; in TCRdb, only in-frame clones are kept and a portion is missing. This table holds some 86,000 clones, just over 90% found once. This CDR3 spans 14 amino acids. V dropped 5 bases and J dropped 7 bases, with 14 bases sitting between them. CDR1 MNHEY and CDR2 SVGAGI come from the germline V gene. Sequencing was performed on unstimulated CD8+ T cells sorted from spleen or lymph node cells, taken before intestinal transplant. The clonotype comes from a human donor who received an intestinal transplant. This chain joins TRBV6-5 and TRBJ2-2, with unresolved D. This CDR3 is CASSQLGLSGELFF. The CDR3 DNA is TGTGCCAGCAGTCAATTGGGCCTTAGCGGGGAGCTGTTTTTT.